Listed below are T cell receptor beta chains from one sample, sequenced in a study of CD8 T cells in Susac syndrome. TCRdb passed the immunoSEQ multiplex PCR reads through MiXCR, listing each CDR3 protein once. The data contain 170,000 or so distinct CDR3 sequences, 90% to 95% of them singletons. The sequencing input was CD4+ T cells from PBMCs. The receptors were sampled from a human donor with Susac syndrome. Both conserved end residues are part of each CDR3. D genes are given only for firm matches. Rows may omit the clone size; those that give it use once, few, many or a size class.

D gene,V gene,J gene,clone size,CDR3 protein,CDR3 DNA
.,TRBV5-1,TRBJ2-7,.,CASSGGHDVSYEQYF,TGCGCCAGCAGCGGGGGACACGACGTCTCCTACGAGCAGTACTTC
.,TRBV7-9,TRBJ2-7,.,CASTPFLGYEQYF,TGTGCCAGCACCCCCTTTTTGGGCTACGAGCAGTACTTC
.,TRBV30,TRBJ2-4,.,CAWGGGNIQYF,TGTGCCTGGGGAGGGGGGAACATTCAGTACTTC
TRBD1,TRBV24-1,TRBJ1-1,once,CATSGLQGINTEAFF,TGTGCCACCAGTGGTCTACAGGGGATCAACACTGAAGCTTTCTTT
.,TRBV7-9,TRBJ2-5,.,CASSLPGMTQYF,TGTGCCAGCAGCTTACCCGGAATGACCCAGTACTTC
.,TRBV6-1,TRBJ2-3,.,CASSPDRRIRTDTQYF,TGTGCCAGCAGTCCTGACAGGAGAATTCGCACAGATACGCAGTATTTT
.,TRBV15,TRBJ2-3,.,CATSRDGGTDTQYF,TGTGCCACCAGCAGAGATGGGGGCACAGATACGCAGTATTTT
.,TRBV4-2,TRBJ2-7,.,CASSQVGSSYEQYF,TGTGCCAGCAGCCAAGTAGGCAGTTCCTACGAGCAGTACTTC
TRBD1,TRBV6-5,TRBJ1-1,.,CASSQGQVVGTEAFF,TGTGCCAGCAGTCAGGGACAGGTAGTTGGTACTGAAGCTTTCTTT
TRBD1,TRBV24-1,TRBJ2-2,.,CATSDFRTGGTGELFF,TGTGCCACCAGTGATTTCCGGACAGGGGGTACCGGGGAGCTGTTTTTT
.,TRBV2,TRBJ2-1,.,CASSLQSARDEQFF,TGTGCCAGCAGCCTACAATCGGCTCGAGATGAGCAGTTCTTC
TRBD1,TRBV20-1,TRBJ1-2,.,CSASEGTGGFGYTF,TGCAGTGCCTCCGAGGGGACAGGGGGCTTTGGCTACACCTTC
.,TRBV7-8,TRBJ2-5,.,CASSLGYRETQYF,TGTGCCAGCAGCTTAGGCTACCGGGAGACCCAGTACTTC
.,TRBV7-7,TRBJ1-1,few,CASSVGENTEAFF,TGTGCTAGCAGCGTAGGGGAGAACACTGAAGCTTTCTTT
.,TRBV24-1,TRBJ2-7,.,CATYGPNRAYEQYF,TGTGCCACCTACGGACCAAATCGGGCGTACGAGCAGTACTTC
TRBD1,TRBV2,TRBJ1-5,.,CASRGQGADNQPQHF,TGTGCCAGCAGGGGACAGGGGGCGGACAATCAGCCCCAGCATTTT
.,TRBV5-1,TRBJ2-1,once,CASTQQPSSSYNEQFF,TGCGCCAGCACCCAGCAGCCTTCGAGCTCCTACAATGAGCAGTTCTTC
TRBD1,TRBV20-1,TRBJ2-7,once,CSAKPGQGYEQYF,TGCAGTGCTAAACCGGGACAGGGCTACGAGCAGTACTTC
TRBD1,TRBV19,TRBJ1-5,.,CASSIWGQGAQPQHF,TGTGCCAGTAGTATTTGGGGCCAGGGGGCGCAGCCCCAGCATTTT
.,TRBV6-2/TRBV6-3,TRBJ2-3,.,CASSYRGPDTQYF,TGTGCCAGCAGTTACCGGGGGCCAGATACGCAGTATTTT
.,TRBV6-6,TRBJ1-1,once,CASIRTGTSTEAFF,TGTGCCAGCATCCGAACAGGGACTTCGACTGAAGCTTTCTTT
.,TRBV12-3/TRBV12-4,TRBJ1-6,.,CASSRADRANSPLHF,TGTGCCAGCAGTCGCGCAGATAGGGCTAATTCACCCCTCCACTTT
.,TRBV27,TRBJ2-3,once,CASSFRRAVIATQYF,TGTGCCAGCAGTTTTCGGCGGGCGGTTATAGCTACGCAGTATTTT
.,TRBV20-1,TRBJ1-4,.,CSARSLGGFGEKLFF,TGCAGTGCTAGATCCCTTGGGGGCTTTGGTGAAAAACTGTTTTTT
TRBD1,TRBV6-4,TRBJ2-3,.,CASSDTGGTDTQYF,TGTGCCAGCAGTGACACAGGGGGGACAGATACGCAGTATTTT
TRBD1,TRBV3-1,TRBJ1-5,.,CASSQGQGSNQPQHF,TGTGCCAGCAGCCAAGGACAGGGAAGCAATCAGCCCCAGCATTTT
TRBD1,TRBV3-1,TRBJ1-2,once,CASRDRGRSGYTF,TGTGCCAGCAGAGACAGGGGGAGGAGTGGCTACACCTTC
.,TRBV30,TRBJ1-1,.,CAWSVQGGKNTEAFF,TGTGCCTGGAGTGTACAAGGAGGGAAGAACACTGAAGCTTTCTTT